Following are 27 T cell receptor beta chains from one sample sequenced in a study of identical twins. Each CDR3 protein is one row after TCRdb ran MiXCR on the 5' RACE reads. This repertoire shows roughly 1,500,000 distinct CDR3 sequences, under 35% found once; its top ten account for around 0.3%. Material: cord blood. All receptors come from a newborn girl in good health.

This clonotype showed up just a few times. V usage is TRBV11-2 and J usage is TRBJ2-1; 8 bases are shared with TRBD2. Germline CDR1 is SGHAT and CDR2 is FQNNGV. The CDR3 loop spans 15 amino acids. With V trimmed by 5 bases and J by 4 bases, 7 bases remained unmatched. The CDR3 coding sequence is TGTGCCAGCAGCCCACGACTAGCGCTTTACAATGAGCAGTTCTTC. Translated, it gives CASSPRLALYNEQFF.

This clonotype occurred a few times. This chain uses TRBV6-1 with TRBJ1-5; D uncertain. V was clipped by 1 base and J by 13 bases, with 11 bases between them. The CDR3 has 12 amino acids. Germline V gives CDR1 MNHNS, CDR2 SASEGT. The CDR3, as DNA: TGTGCCAGCAGTGAAGGCTCCACTCGACAGCATTTT. As protein: CASSEGSTRQHF.

This chain links TRBV5-6 with TRBJ1-2; 7 bases are a match to TRBD1. Per germline, CDR1 SGHDT and CDR2 YYEEEE. The V gene end was trimmed by 4 bases and the J gene end by 7 bases; junction bases not matched to a gene: 28. The CDR3 is 20 amino acids. CDR3 DNA sequence: TGTGCCAGCAGCCTCCTTATTGGCGACAGGGCCTTAGGGGATGGAGCTGGCTACACCTTC. Its protein product is CASSLLIGDRALGDGAGYTF.

The rearrangement uses TRBV20-1 and TRBJ2-3; weak D call: TRBD2 (5 bases). V was trimmed by 6 bases and J by 2 bases, leaving 9 bases between them. Per germline, CDR1 DFQATT and CDR2 SNEGSKA (reference sequence). The CDR3 sequence is 12 residues long. CDR3 nucleotide sequence: TGCAGTGCGCCGGACTCCACAGATACGCAGTATTTT. It codes for CSAPDSTDTQYF.

The rearrangement joins TRBV12-3 or TRBV12-4 to TRBJ2-3, with 10 nucleotides matching TRBD2. This CDR3 spans 14 amino acids. Trimming took 6 bases from V and 10 from J; bases not matched to a gene: 10. The CDR3 reads CASRPSGGAGAQYF. DNA of the CDR3: TGTGCCAGCAGACCCAGCGGGGGGGCCGGTGCGCAGTATTTT.

A few counts support this clonotype. J is TRBJ2-5 and V is TRBV29-1, with a possible D match to TRBD1 (5 bases). The germline V gene encodes CDR1 SQVTM and CDR2 ANQGSEA. Trimming shortened V by 4 bases and J by 11 bases, and 17 bases separated the two germline ends. The CDR3 loop spans 12 amino acids. The CDR3 here is CSVAGANPEQYF. The CDR3 region has the DNA TGCAGCGTTGCTGGGGCAAACCCGGAGCAGTACTTC.

In regard to this clonotype: The conserved phenylalanine or tryptophan normally closing the CDR3 is absent here, so this likely arose from a read error. The chain has TRBV27 and TRBJ2-1; 9 bases agree with TRBD1. The better agreement between TRBJ2-7 and the DNA end casts doubt on the J call. Germline CDR1 MNHEY, CDR2 SMNVEV (reference sequence). There are 15 residues in the CDR3. CDR3 sequence (DNA): TGTGCCAGCCGCTCAACAGGGGGCTCCTACAATGAGCAGTACCTC. Translation: CASRSTGGSYNEQYL.

The chain couples TRBV13 to TRBJ2-7; TRBD1 aligns across 7 bases. This CDR3 region has 16 residues. With V trimmed by 3 bases and J by 0 bases, 8 bases remained unmatched. Germline V gene lookup returns CDR1 PRHDT and CDR2 FYEKMQ (reference sequence). CDR3 bases: TGTGCCAGCAGCTTCCTCGGACAGGCGACCTCCTACGAGCAGTACTTC. Its protein is CASSFLGQATSYEQYF.

This clonotype was detected only a few times. The chain couples TRBV15 to TRBJ2-7; 12 bases fit TRBD2. V was clipped by 1 base and J by 2 bases; unmatched bases: 0. The CDR3 runs 15 residues. CDR1 LNHNV and CDR2 YYDKDF come from the germline V gene (reference sequence). The CDR3 DNA reads as TGTGCCACCAGCAGAGGACTAGCGGGAGCCTACGAGCAGTACTTC. It codes for CATSRGLAGAYEQYF.

In this sample, this clonotype turned up many times. The gene calls are TRBV29-1 and TRBJ1-2, with a possible D match to TRBD1 (6 bases). The CDR3 totals 14 residues. Germline lookup yields CDR1 SQVTM and CDR2 ANQGSEA. V lost 2 bases, J lost 4 bases, and 14 bases lay in between. In nucleotides, the CDR3 is TGCAGCGTTGAAACCAAACAGGGCATCTATGGCTACACCTTC. Translation gives CSVETKQGIYGYTF. The whole variable domain, filled in from reference TRBV29-1 and TRBJ1-2, reads SAVISQKPSRDICQRGTSLTIQCQVDSQVTMMFWYRQQPGQSLTLIATANQGSEATYESGFVIDKFPISRPNLTFSTLTVSNMSPEDSSIYLCSVETKQGIYGYTFGSGTRLTVV.

This clonotype was observed a handful of times. The chain couples TRBV21-1 to TRBJ1-1; TRBD1 is the table's D call, not checked against the DNA. TRBV21-1 is annotated as a pseudogene. The CDR3 has 17 residues. CDR3 nucleotides: TGTGCCAGCAGCAAAATCGGGACAGGACCCCCGAACACTGAAGCTTTCTTT. This gives the protein CASSKIGTGPPNTEAFF.

The rearrangement links TRBV7-2 to TRBJ1-2; maybe TRBD1 (6 bases). Deletions cut 4 bases from V and 8 bases from J, with 14 bases between. The germline gives CDR1 SGHTA, CDR2 FQGNSA. The CDR3 is 13 amino acids. CDR3 DNA: TGTGCCAGCAGCTCTACAGGGAGGGTCGGCTACACCTTC. It translates to CASSSTGRVGYTF. The full variable domain, completed using reference TRBV7-2 and TRBJ1-2, is GAGVSQSPSNKVTEKGKDVELRCDPISGHTALYWYRQSLGQGLEFLIYFQGNSAPDKSGLPSDRFSAERTGGSVSTLTIQRTQQEDSAVYLCASSSTGRVGYTFGSGTRLTVV.

The table lists this clonotype with a few counts. The chain combines TRBV4-1 with TRBJ2-1, with 7 nucleotides matching TRBD2. With V trimmed by 2 bases and J by 1 base, 2 bases remained unmatched. Germline assignment: CDR1 MGHRA and CDR2 YSYEKL. CDR3 length: 15 residues. CDR3 DNA sequence: TGCGCCAGCAGCCAAATGGGGGGGTCCTACAATGAGCAGTTCTTC. As protein: CASSQMGGSYNEQFF.

In its sample, this clonotype was seen a few times. The rearrangement joins TRBV20-1 to TRBJ1-1; D perhaps matches TRBD1 (6 bases). Trimming shortened V by 1 base and J by 4 bases, and 13 bases separated the two germline ends. CDR1 is DFQATT, CDR2 SNEGSKA, per germline (reference sequence). The CDR3 consists of 14 residues. CDR3 residues: CSARAGVVSTEAFF. The CDR3 nucleotides read TGCAGTGCTAGAGCAGGGGTGGTGAGCACTGAAGCTTTCTTT.

The V gene is TRBV5-1, the J gene TRBJ2-1; D is undetermined. The CDR3 is made up of 15 amino acids. Trimming pared 0 bases from V and 8 bases from J, leaving 15 bases between. The germline gives CDR1 SGHRS, CDR2 YFSETQ. CDR3 sequence (DNA): TGCGCCAGCAGCTTGGTAGGGTCTCCTTCCGATGAGCAGTTCTTC. Its translation is CASSLVGSPSDEQFF.

The rearrangement uses TRBV6-1 and TRBJ1-5, with D unclear. CDR3 length: 14 amino acids. The V gene lost 6 bases and the J gene lost 3 bases, with 12 bases spanning the gap. CDR1 is MNHNS and CDR2 is SASEGT in the germline V gene. CDR3 sequence: CASSAQAFNQPQHF. The DNA of the CDR3 is TGTGCCAGCAGCGCTCAGGCTTTCAATCAGCCCCAGCATTTT.

The rearrangement links TRBV3-1 to TRBJ2-3, with 9 bases aligning to TRBD2. With 4 bases clipped from V and 4 bases from J, the junction kept 9 bases outside the gene matches. Germline V gives CDR1 LGHDT, CDR2 YNNKEL (reference sequence). The CDR3 is 16 residues long. The CDR3 loop is CASSPLPRLAADTQYF. The CDR3 bases are TGTGCCAGCAGCCCCCTCCCCAGACTAGCGGCAGATACGCAGTATTTT.

This sequence joins TRBV20-1 and TRBJ2-7, with 7 bases lining up with TRBD1. V shed 2 bases, J shed 4 bases, and the junction held 11 bases outside the gene matches. The CDR3 consists of 15 residues. Germline V CDR1 and CDR2: DFQATT, SNEGSKA (reference sequence). CDR3 nucleotide sequence: TGCAGTGCTAGACGCTCAGGGGGTAAAGTATACGAGCAGTACTTC. It yields the protein CSARRSGGKVYEQYF.

In its sample, this clonotype was seen a few times. In DNA, the CDR3 is TGTGCCAGCAGCGCATCACCCTTGGGCACTGAAGCTTTCTTT. Translated, it gives CASSASPLGTEAFF. The chain joins TRBV7-6 to TRBJ1-1; D remains ambiguous. Trimming shortened V by 5 bases and J by 4 bases, and 14 bases separated the two germline ends. The CDR3 spans 14 residues. Germline CDR1 reads SGHVS; CDR2 reads FNYEAQ. Filled out from reference TRBV7-6 and TRBJ1-1, the complete variable domain reads GAGVSQSPRYKVTKRGQDVALRCDPISGHVSLYWYRQALGQGPEFLTYFNYEAQQDKSGLPNDRFSAERPEGSISTLTIQRTEQRDSAMYRCASSASPLGTEAFFGQGTRLTVV.

This chain links TRBV7-2 with TRBJ1-2; D unresolved. V was clipped by 3 bases and J by 4 bases, with 9 bases between them. The CDR3 is 13 residues long. The germline CDR1 and CDR2 sequences are SGHTA and FQGNSA. CDR3 DNA sequence: TGTGCCAGCAGCTTTGGCCCCCCCTATGGCTACACCTTC. It encodes CASSFGPPYGYTF.

This clonotype occurred a few times. The junction and the germline gene differ at one end; a read error may be behind it. The chain links TRBV12-3 or TRBV12-4 to TRBJ2-6; maybe TRBD1 (6 bases). This CDR3 comprises 15 residues. The CDR3 sequence is CASNNNRVGANALTF. CDR3 DNA: TGTGCCAGCAACAACAACAGGGTTGGGGCCAACGCCCTGACTTTC.

The sample holds a few counts of this clonotype. The genes are TRBV7-8 and TRBJ1-2, with 7 nucleotides matching TRBD1. CDR3 length: 15 amino acids. CDR1 and CDR2 from the germline V gene are SGHVS and FQNEAQ. The junction had 7 bases not matched to a gene; V was cut back by 0 bases and J by 6 bases. The CDR3 DNA reads TGTGCCAGCAGCTTAGCGAGGGGGCGCTTGGATGGCTACACCTTC. Encoded protein: CASSLARGRLDGYTF.

V usage is TRBV7-6 and J usage is TRBJ2-1; a weak D match, TRBD2 (6 bases). From germline, CDR1 is SGHVS and CDR2 FNYEAQ. The CDR3 consists of 14 residues. Trimming removed 1 base at V and 10 bases at J, with 14 bases between. In DNA, the CDR3 is TGTGCCAGCAGCTTAGAACCCCTGGGACTGGAGCAGTTCTTC. Protein sequence: CASSLEPLGLEQFF.

As regards this clonotype: One end of the junction does not line up with germline, which may come from a read error. This rearrangement joins TRBV3-1 to TRBJ1-6, with D possibly TRBD1 on 5 matching bases. This CDR3 contains 15 residues. CDR1 LGHDT and CDR2 YNNKEL come from the germline V gene (reference sequence). In DNA form, the CDR3 reads TGTGCCAGCAGACAAGTCCGGACACTAAATTCACCCCTCCACTTT. Translating it yields CASRQVRTLNSPLHF.

Comments on this clonotype: Relative to the germline gene, one junction end is altered; a read error may explain this. The chain recombines TRBV20-1 with TRBJ1-6; D is unclear. CDR1 is DFQATT and CDR2 is SNEGSKA in the germline V gene (reference sequence). The CDR3 runs 15 residues. In nucleotides, the CDR3 is TGCAGTGCTATCCCGACAAGCTCCTATAATTCACCCCCCCACTTT. Amino acids: CSAIPTSSYNSPPHF.

This clonotype was counted a few times. This CDR3 reads CASSGPRGATNEKLFF. The CDR3 DNA follows: TGTGCCAGCAGCGGACCGAGAGGAGCAACTAATGAAAAACTGTTTTTT. The V gene is TRBV7-9, the J gene TRBJ1-4; no clear D gene. This CDR3 comprises 16 residues. Between the trimmed V and J ends, which lost 5 bases and 0 bases, there was a span of 13 bases. The germline V gene encodes CDR1 SEHNR and CDR2 FQNEAQ (reference sequence).

This clonotype was seen at least ten times. The chain employs TRBV6-5 and TRBJ2-5; D perhaps matches TRBD1 (6 bases). Germline CDR1 and CDR2: MNHEY and SVGAGI. The CDR3 consists of 18 residues. Trimming shortened V by 2 bases and J by 1 base, and 20 bases separated the two germline ends. CDR3 region: CASSYRLWETGTQETQYF. As DNA, the CDR3 is TGTGCCAGCAGTTACCGTCTCTGGGAAACAGGGACCCAAGAGACCCAGTACTTC.